This TCR beta chain was recovered during a study of blood T cells in healthy people across ages. Primed by a sample-barcoded 5' primer and a J-beta primer mix, a second PCR proceeded for about 6 to 12 cycles. Each CDR3 protein is one row after TCRdb ran MiXCR on the 5' RACE reads. The table shows around 1,800,000 distinct CDR3 sequences, with about 39% occurring only once. From germline, CDR1 is SNHLY and CDR2 FYNNEI. This CDR3 is 13 amino acids long. V was trimmed by 8 bases and J by 2 bases, leaving 10 bases between them. Input material: blood. This receptor was identified in a human donor in good health. The chain is built from TRBV2 and TRBJ1-5; D not certain. In nucleotides, the CDR3 is TGTGCCAGCGTTATTAACGGCAATCAGCCCCAGCATTTT. Translated, it gives CASVINGNQPQHF. The entire variable domain, with the rest obtained from reference TRBV2 and TRBJ1-5, is as follows: EPEVTQTPSHQVTQMGQEVILRCVPISNHLYFYWYRQILGQKVEFLVSFYNNEISEKSEIFDDQFSVERPDGSNFTLKIRSTKLEDSAMYFCASVINGNQPQHFGDGTRLSIL.